This T cell receptor beta chain was retrieved from a study of cytotoxic CD8 clonotypes in ibrutinib-treated CLL. Broader study findings: Clonality was elevated at ibrutinib response and had returned toward baseline at progression.

Regarding this clone: The antigen remains undetermined.

Trimming took 3 bases from V and 2 from J, leaving 13 bases between them. Germline CDR1 and CDR2: MNHEY and SMNVEV (reference sequence). The length of the CDR3 is 15 residues. Sequencing used immunoSEQ multiplex PCR; TCRdb keeps in-frame clones, though not all of them. The sample includes over 45,000 clones, nearly 55% seen only once; the top ten take roughly a quarter. This clonotype was obtained from a human donor with chronic lymphocytic leukemia. This chain uses TRBV27 with TRBJ2-5, with TRBD2 as a possible D gene (5 bases). Sample: PBMCs, taken at disease progression, from a patient treated with ibrutinib. The CDR3 region has the DNA TGTGCCAGCAGTTTGAGCATCCTAGCACAAGAGACCCAGTACTTC. It codes for CASSLSILAQETQYF.